The 7 T cell receptor beta chains below all came from one sample that was sequenced in a study of control samples from healthy donors and cancer patients. Clones were read by immunoSEQ multiplex PCR, and TCRdb kept only the in-frame ones, dropping some. Of 90,000 to 150,000 clones listed, approximately 91% are singletons. Material for sequencing was blood. The origin of the receptors is a woman between 18 and 29 years old in good health.

This chain joins TRBV5-4 and TRBJ1-5; no clear D gene. V was clipped by 2 bases and J by 7 bases, with 4 bases between them. Germline V gene sequence: CDR1 SGHNT, CDR2 YYREEE (reference sequence). The CDR3 spans 11 residues. CDR3 coding DNA: TGTGCCAGCAGCTTAGTACAGCCCCAGCATTTT. It is translated as CASSLVQPQHF.

This rearrangement joins TRBV7-3 to TRBJ2-1; 8 nucleotides agree with TRBD2. V gave up 5 bases and J gave up 2 bases; unmatched junction bases: 8. Germline CDR1 and CDR2: SGHTA and FQGTGA. The CDR3 totals 16 residues. The CDR3 DNA is TGTGCCAGCAGCCCCTCCTCGGGGGGGGCCTACAATGAGCAGTTCTTC. Translation: CASSPSSGGAYNEQFF.

The chain couples TRBV5-1 to TRBJ2-3, with 11 bases matching TRBD2. Germline CDR1 and CDR2: SGHRS and YFSETQ. V lost 4 bases to trimming and J lost 2 bases; unmatched junction nucleotides: 6. CDR3 length: 16 amino acids. CDR3 loop: CASSMASGRPTDTQYF. The CDR3 DNA reads TGCGCCAGCAGCATGGCTAGCGGGAGGCCCACAGATACGCAGTATTTT.

The rearrangement joins TRBV5-1 to TRBJ2-1, with D possibly matching TRBD2 (5 bases). Trimming pared 0 bases from V and 6 bases from J, leaving 10 bases between. This CDR3 region has 14 residues. Germline V gives CDR1 SGHRS, CDR2 YFSETQ. CDR3 DNA: TGCGCCAGCAGCTTGGCGCTAGCCAGCAATGAGCAGTTCTTC. Amino acid sequence: CASSLALASNEQFF.

The rearrangement joins TRBV28 to TRBJ2-4; tentatively, D is TRBD2 (6 bases). This CDR3 has 15 residues. V was cut by 5 bases and J by 0 bases, with 11 bases left in between. Germline V gene sequence: CDR1 MDHEN, CDR2 SYDVKM. The CDR3 nucleotides read TGTGCCAGCAGTACCAGGGACTTAGCCAAAAACATTCAGTACTTC. It is translated as CASSTRDLAKNIQYF.

This clone has only one observation. The chain is built from TRBV29-1 and TRBJ2-7; a weak D match, TRBD1 (6 bases). CDR3 length: 12 residues. V lost 6 bases to trimming and J lost 5 bases, with 14 bases between them. Looked up from germline, CDR1 is SQVTM and CDR2 is ANQGSEA. Here the CDR3 reads CSVGTGSHEQYF. The CDR3 coding sequence is TGCAGCGTCGGTACAGGGAGCCACGAGCAGTACTTC.

The chain joins TRBV11-3 to TRBJ2-5; weak D call: TRBD2 (6 bases). Germline assignment: CDR1 SGHNT and CDR2 YENEEA. This CDR3 region has 16 residues. Trimming took 1 base from V and 7 from J, leaving 19 bases between them. The CDR3 nucleotides read TGTGCCAGCAGCTTAGCTACTAGCTGGCGTGGCGCGACCCAGTACTTC. Translated, it gives CASSLATSWRGATQYF. Filled out from reference TRBV11-3 and TRBJ2-5, the complete variable domain reads EAGVVQSPRYKIIEKKQPVAFWCNPISGHNTLYWYLQNLGQGPELLIRYENEEAVDDSQLPKDRFSAERLKGVDSTLKIQPAELGDSAVYLCASSLATSWRGATQYFGPGTRLLVL.